A selection of T cell receptor beta chains follows, all from one sample in a study of CD8 T cells in Susac syndrome. TCRdb re-called the immunoSEQ multiplex PCR reads through MiXCR, storing one row per CDR3 protein. The data contain some 180,000 distinct CDR3 sequences, over 85% of them singletons. The sample consisted of CD4+ T cells from PBMCs. These receptor sequences come from a human donor in good health. Both conserved end residues are part of each CDR3. D genes are given only for firm matches. The size of a clone is reported for some rows only, either as once, few or many, or as a class for expanded clones.

clone_size,d_call,v_call,j_call,cdr3_aa,cdr3_nt
.,TRBD1,TRBV7-2,TRBJ1-3,CASSLTGEGNTIYF,TGTGCCAGCAGCTTGACAGGGGAGGGAAACACCATATATTTT
.,TRBD1,TRBV3-1,TRBJ1-3,CASSQTGPSGNTIYF,TGTGCCAGCAGCCAGACAGGGCCCTCTGGAAACACCATATATTTT
once,.,TRBV20-1,TRBJ1-5,CSARGGFHSNQPQHF,TGCAGTGCTAGGGGGGGATTCCATAGCAATCAGCCCCAGCATTTT
.,TRBD2,TRBV30,TRBJ2-7,CAWSGFPSGRYKQYF,TGTGCCTGGAGTGGATTCCCTAGCGGGAGGTATAAGCAGTACTTC
.,TRBD2,TRBV12-3/TRBV12-4,TRBJ2-1,CASSPILAGEQFF,TGTGCCAGCAGCCCGATACTAGCGGGAGAGCAGTTCTTC
.,.,TRBV2,TRBJ2-7,CASKGTGEAGGLRKQYF,TGTGCCAGCAAAGGGACAGGGGAAGCGGGAGGACTCCGAAAGCAGTACTTC
.,.,TRBV5-1,TRBJ2-3,CACRDATSTYTQYF,TGCGCCTGTCGGGACGCAACCAGCACATATACGCAGTATTTT
.,TRBD2,TRBV9,TRBJ2-7,CASSASGGPLEQYF,TGTGCCAGCAGCGCTAGCGGGGGACCTCTCGAGCAGTACTTC
once,.,TRBV7-6,TRBJ2-1,CASSKPQGYEQFF,TGTGCCAGCAGCAAACCTCAGGGTTATGAGCAGTTCTTC
.,TRBD2,TRBV24-1,TRBJ2-1,CATSDASGSNEQFF,TGTGCCACCAGTGACGCAAGCGGGAGCAATGAGCAGTTCTTC
.,TRBD2,TRBV19,TRBJ2-3,CASSPTSGRADTQYF,TGTGCCAGTAGTCCGACTAGCGGGAGAGCGGATACGCAGTATTTT
.,.,TRBV20-1,TRBJ2-7,CSASRTGEQYF,TGCAGTGCTAGCCGTACGGGAGAGCAGTACTTC
.,.,TRBV28,TRBJ1-4,CASREDIRKEKLFF,TGTGCCAGCAGAGAGGACATCCGAAAAGAAAAACTGTTTTTT
.,.,TRBV14,TRBJ2-3,CASSREGTDTQYF,TGTGCCAGCAGCCGCGAAGGGACAGATACGCAGTATTTT
.,TRBD1,TRBV27,TRBJ2-1,CASSLDRETYNEQFF,TGTGCCAGCAGTTTGGACAGGGAAACTTACAATGAGCAGTTCTTC
.,TRBD1,TRBV20-1,TRBJ1-2,CSARDRYYGYTF,TGCAGTGCTAGGGACAGGTACTATGGCTACACCTTC
.,TRBD1,TRBV29-1,TRBJ1-2,CSVIPGTGGYGYTF,TGCAGCGTTATTCCCGGGACAGGGGGCTATGGCTACACCTTC